A single T cell receptor beta chain is shown here with its context. Its matching antigen is unknown. Both TRBC1 and TRBC2 were covered by a beta constant-region primer of two equimolar oligonucleotides. The ligated cDNA underwent four PCR rounds using SP2 and nested alpha and beta constant-region primers. TCRdb redid the calling of the UMI-ligation and nested PCR reads with MiXCR, one entry per CDR3 protein. The sample carries around 160,000 distinct CDR3 sequences, roughly 20% recorded once. This record belongs to a study of naive and memory T cell subsets. Study-level findings and limits: Especially in CD8 cells, naive repertoires contained a few larger clonotypes, possibly CD45RA-re-expressing memory cells.

This CDR3 region has 14 residues. The germline V and J ends were trimmed by 4 bases and 0 bases, with 13 bases remaining between them. Germline CDR1 is SQVTM and CDR2 is ANQGSEA. The sequenced sample was naive CD4+ T cells from blood. The chain employs TRBV29-1 and TRBJ2-7; the D gene could be TRBD1 or TRBD2 (5 bases each). The origin of this receptor is a human donor in good health. DNA of the CDR3: TGCAGCGTTGGAGGGACCGGAGGCTCCTACGAGCAGTACTTC. The encoded protein is CSVGGTGGSYEQYF.